This T cell receptor beta chain was sequenced during a study of T cell responses to AZD1222 COVID-19 vaccine. Study-level findings and limits: Unmutated variant regions reportedly attract nearly half of all spike-specific TCRs. None of the repertoires were sampled until the peak T cell response had passed. Clonal diversity may have been underestimated, and the donors were mostly white British, with more females than males. An increase in Spike-specific TCR breadth and depth was observed after two AZD1222 doses.

Data came from immunoSEQ multiplex PCR; TCRdb stores just in-frame clones and leaves some out. Altogether some 120,000 clones are present, about nine tenths being singletons, with the ten largest covering 4% to 4.5%. Germline lookup yields CDR1 DFQATT and CDR2 SNEGSKA (reference sequence). V was pared by 5 bases and J by 10 bases, with 6 bases between. This CDR3 has 10 amino acids. In its sample, this clone was seen a few times. Its target is not known. The receptor comes from an adult in good health. The material sequenced was peripheral blood, taken on day 0 of AZD1222 vaccination. This chain links TRBV20-1 with TRBJ1-6; D remains unclear. In DNA form, the CDR3 reads TGCAGTGCTCCCGACTCACCCCTCCACTTT. It encodes CSAPDSPLHF.